This TCR beta chain was profiled in a study of CD8 T cells in ankylosing spondylitis. At least ten counts were recorded for this clonotype. Its antigen is as yet unknown. Findings of the study overall: Among TCR beta sequences, a motif of eight highly homologous variants appeared characteristic of ankylosing spondylitis blood.

Each CDR3 protein is one row after TCRdb ran MiXCR on the 5' RACE reads. The data show a few hundred thousand distinct CDR3 sequences, 20% to 25% seen once. This CDR3 has 14 amino acids. V was trimmed by 0 bases and J by 5 bases, leaving 10 bases between them. Specimen: blood, either unsorted or a sorted T cell fraction (not recorded which). The receptor was isolated from a male donor with ankylosing spondylitis. V is TRBV12-3 or TRBV12-4 and J is TRBJ1-1; tentative D call: TRBD1 (5 bases). This CDR3 reads CASSLALGVTEAFF. In nucleotides, the CDR3 is TGTGCCAGCAGTTTAGCGCTGGGGGTGACTGAAGCTTTCTTT.